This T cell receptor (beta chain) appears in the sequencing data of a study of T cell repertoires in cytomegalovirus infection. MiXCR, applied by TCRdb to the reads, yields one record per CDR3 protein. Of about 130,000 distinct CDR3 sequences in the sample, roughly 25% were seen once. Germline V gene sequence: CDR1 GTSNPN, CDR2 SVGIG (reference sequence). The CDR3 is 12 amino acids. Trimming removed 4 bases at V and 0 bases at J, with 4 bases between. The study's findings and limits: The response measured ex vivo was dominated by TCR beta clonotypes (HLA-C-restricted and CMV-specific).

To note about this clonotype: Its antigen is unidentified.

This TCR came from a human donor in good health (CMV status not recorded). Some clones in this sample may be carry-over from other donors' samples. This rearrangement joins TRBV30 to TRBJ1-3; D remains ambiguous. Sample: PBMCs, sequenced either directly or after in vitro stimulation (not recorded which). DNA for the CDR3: TGTGCCTGGAAGGACTCTGGAAACACCATATATTTT. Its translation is CAWKDSGNTIYF.